This TCR beta chain was obtained from a study (dated by TCRdb to the mid-2010s). Library construction relied on RT-PCR. TCRdb lists the instrument as Illumina MiSeq. TCRdb trimmed public reads at Q25 via fastp, called clones via MiXCR and kept in-frame beta chains. For every CDR3 protein sequence, its rows merge into one entry that carries the most common genes and DNA. In all, the sample holds almost 700,000 distinct CDR3 sequences, and more than 13% of those were seen once. The biggest ten clones account for just over 3.5% of the sample. CDR1 SGHNT and CDR2 YYREEE were looked up in the germline V gene (reference sequence). The CDR3 sequence holds 16 residues, the cysteine and phenylalanine included. Only the CDR3 DNA is retained, 48 bases long and in frame from the first base. Ends trimmed: V by 4 bases, J by 4 bases; bases unmatched to a gene: 10. A word on this clonotype: Its antigen target is currently unknown. There are no base qualities to consult, and no much larger clone falls within one base.

The rearrangement combines TRBV5-4 with TRBJ2-3, with TRBD1 identical over 9 junction bases. The source is a female donor in good health, serving as a healthy control. Sequencing used memory CD4+ T cells from blood. The CDR3 sequence is CASSITGGPYSDTQYF. The bases read TGTGCCAGCAGCATTACAGGGGGCCCTTACTCAGATACGCAGTATTTT.